Sequencing of this T cell receptor beta chain was carried out in a study of T-cell reconstitution after alpha-beta-depleted transplantation in children. Only one count was recorded for this clonotype. Its antigen is undetermined. Trimming removed 2 bases from V and 3 bases from J; junction bases left unmatched: 8. From germline, CDR1 is SGHAT and CDR2 FQNNGV. The CDR3 has 17 amino acids. A TCRbeta library incorporating unique molecular identifiers was prepared. One entry per CDR3 protein, called by TCRdb with MiXCR from the PCR reads. The table includes about 610,000 distinct CDR3 sequences, over 20% detected once. Study outcomes and limitations: Surviving thymic progenitors and recipient T cells were the source of high TCRbeta diversity at day 60 in some patients. At one year after transplant, newly produced T cells mostly accounted for T-cell counts and diversity. Several hundred expanded graft clones reportedly supplied alpha-beta T cells about two months after transplant.

This chain uses TRBV11-2 with TRBJ2-1, with 9 positions matching TRBD2. The source is a boy in the first two years of life with Wiskott-Aldrich syndrome, due to receive a stem cell transplant. The specimen was PBMCs, collected before TCRalphabeta/CD19-depleted stem cell transplant. CDR3 loop: CASSLWASGMDYNEQFF. The DNA of the CDR3 is TGTGCCAGCAGCTTATGGGCTAGCGGGATGGACTACAATGAGCAGTTCTTC.